The present TCR beta chain was sequenced within a study of CD8+CD57+ T cells in acquired aplastic anemia (dated by TCRdb to the late 2010s). For context, the study as a whole: Extracted DNA from sorted CD4+ and CD8+ cells averaged approximately 3 ug, ranging from roughly 0.17 to 27.4 ug. Healthy donor samples averaged approximately 10 million reads for CD4+ and roughly 11 million for CD8+ cells. Paper-wide results and their limitations: No significant difference in CD8+ Simpson's diversity was found between patients and healthy controls (P=0.060). Some 31 CD8+ CDR3 sequences were shared between patients and controls but appeared highly expressed in patients and within their immunodominant clones.

The study deep-sequenced TCR repertoires of sorted CD4+ and CD8+ blood T cells from severe aplastic anemia patients and healthy subjects. Ficoll-Paque density gradient centrifugation was used to isolate peripheral blood mononuclear cells. Before DNA extraction, CD4+ and CD8+ T cells were sorted with FACS or magnetic beads. Concerning this clonotype: The antigen it recognizes is unknown. The sample holds no much larger clone one base away, and base qualities are not on file.

Genomic DNA served as template for TCR beta VDJ combination and CDR3 sequence profiling. TCR repertoire sequencing was run on an Illumina HiSeq 2000. As for the authors' bioinformatics: Repertoires were assessed using TRBV/TRBJ rearrangement plots, CDR3 size and DJ length profiles, and Simpson's diversity index. Whichever DNA sequence was most abundant in the deep sequencing data was defined as the immunodominant clone. CDR3 amino acid sequences were checked for sharing across subjects and were also compared against the VDJdb database and published repertoires. TCRdb itself trimmed the public reads at Q25 with fastp, ran MiXCR and retained productive beta chains. Every entry covers one CDR3 protein and lists the most common genes and DNA from its rows. What appears here as the V and J calls and clone size reflects TCRdb's work, not the paper's. This sample has hundreds of thousands of distinct CDR3 sequences in its table, and approximately 70% of those were observed once. The ten largest make up 3% to 5% of the sample.

Looking up the germline V gene yields CDR1 MNHEY and CDR2 SVGEGT. The junction shows trimming of 7 bases on V and 8 bases on J, and the gene matches do not reach 8 bases of it. From its cysteine to its phenylalanine, the CDR3 spans 14 amino acids. Of the read, only the CDR3 DNA is kept; its 42 bases are in frame from base 1. Sequenced input: sorted CD4+, CD8+, or CD8+CD57+ T cells (not recorded which) from PBMCs. This TCR came from a human donor in good health, serving as a control. The receptor chain draws on TRBV6-2 or TRBV6-3 and TRBJ1-4, with 9 middle bases fitting TRBD1. The DNA reads as follows: TGTGCCAGCATTAAGGGACAGGGTGGAGAAAAACTGTTTTTT. This gives the protein CASIKGQGGEKLFF.